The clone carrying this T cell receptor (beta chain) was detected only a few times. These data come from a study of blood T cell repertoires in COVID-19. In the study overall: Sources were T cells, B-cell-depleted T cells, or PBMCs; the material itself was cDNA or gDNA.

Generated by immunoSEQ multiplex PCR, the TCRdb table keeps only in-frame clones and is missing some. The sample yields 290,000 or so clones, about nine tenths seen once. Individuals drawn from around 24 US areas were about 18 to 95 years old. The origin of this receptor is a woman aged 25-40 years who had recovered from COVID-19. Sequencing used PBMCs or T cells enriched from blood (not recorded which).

CDR3: CASSKRTGGYGYTF. The CDR3 coding sequence is TGTGCCAGTAGTAAGAGGACAGGGGGATATGGCTACACCTTC. The chain joins TRBV19 to TRBJ1-2; 10 nucleotides match TRBD1. Germline V lookup: CDR1 LNHDA, CDR2 SQIVND (reference sequence). Losses at the gene ends were 4 bases for V and 5 bases for J; bases not matched to a gene: 4. The CDR3 is 14 residues long. The full variable domain, completed using reference TRBV19 and TRBJ1-2, is DGGITQSPKYLFRKEGQNVTLSCEQNLNHDAMYWYRQDPGQGLRLIYYSQIVNDFQKGDIAEGYSVSREKKESFPLTVTSAQKNPTAFYLCASSKRTGGYGYTFGSGTRLTVV.